Below are 8 T cell receptor beta chains sequenced from a single sample in a study of blood T cell repertoires in COVID-19. Clones were sequenced by immunoSEQ multiplex PCR, and TCRdb holds only the in-frame ones, with some missing. The sample lists more than 300,000 clones; more than 75% were seen once. The sequencing sample was made of PBMCs or T cells enriched from blood (not recorded which). The source of these receptors is a man aged 35-49 years in a cohort exposed to, infected with or recovered from COVID-19 (not recorded which).

The chain joins TRBV5-4 to TRBJ2-3; D is uncertain. CDR1 is SGHNT, CDR2 YYREEE, per germline (reference sequence). There are 12 residues in the CDR3. With 4 bases removed from V and 4 bases from J, the gap between germline ends came to 7 bases. The CDR3 spells CASSQLADTQYF. For the CDR3, the DNA is TGTGCCAGCAGCCAGCTAGCAGATACGCAGTATTTT.

This clone has a handful of counts. The rearrangement uses TRBV5-4 and TRBJ1-4; 8 bases agree with TRBD1. This CDR3 has 15 amino acids. The germline V gene has CDR1 SGHNT and CDR2 YYREEE (reference sequence). Trimming removed 3 bases from V and 6 bases from J; junction bases left unmatched: 7. For the CDR3, the DNA is TGTGCCAGCAGCTCAGGACAGGGAAGACATGAAAAACTGTTTTTT. Its protein product is CASSSGQGRHEKLFF.

This clone was seen a single time. The V call is TRBV10-2, the J call TRBJ2-1; 7 nucleotides align to TRBD2. The CDR3 consists of 17 residues. The V gene end was trimmed by 10 bases and the J gene end by 0 bases; junction bases not matched to a gene: 15. Germline lookup yields CDR1 WSHSY and CDR2 SAAADI. The CDR3 DNA reads TGCGCCACCTCCTCCCTCAGGCGGGAGAGCTCCTACAATGAGCAGTTCTTC. Translating gives CATSSLRRESSYNEQFF.

The chain is built from TRBV5-1 and TRBJ2-1; possible D gene TRBD1, 6 bases. CDR1 is SGHRS, CDR2 YFSETQ, per germline. The CDR3 length is 15 residues. The ends were cut back, 5 bases at V and 0 bases at J, with 12 bases in the middle. In DNA form, the CDR3 reads TGCGCCAGCAGTCTGGACAGCAGCTCCTACAATGAGCAGTTCTTC. The encoded protein is CASSLDSSSYNEQFF.

The chain employs TRBV4-2 and TRBJ2-7, with D perhaps matching TRBD2 (5 bases). Germline lookup yields CDR1 LGHNA and CDR2 YNFKEQ. The CDR3 is 15 amino acids. V lost 0 bases to trimming and J lost 0 bases, with 9 bases between them. CDR3 in amino acids: CASSQEDFPSYEQYF. In DNA, the CDR3 is TGTGCCAGCAGCCAAGAGGACTTTCCCTCCTACGAGCAGTACTTC.

This clone came up a few times. This chain joins TRBV10-3 and TRBJ1-5; 9 positions match TRBD1. With V trimmed by 9 bases and J by 7 bases, 4 bases remained unmatched. The CDR3 runs 12 residues. The germline gives CDR1 ENHRY, CDR2 SYGVKD. The DNA for the CDR3 is TGTGCCATACAGGGGGCGGGACAGCCCCAGCATTTT. It encodes CAIQGAGQPQHF.

The V and J genes are TRBV19 and TRBJ2-2, with 9 bases fitting TRBD2. The CDR3 has 15 residues. Germline CDR1 is LNHDA and CDR2 is SQIVND (reference sequence). Trimming removed 3 bases from V and 8 bases from J; junction bases left unmatched: 7. The CDR3 nucleotides read TGTGCCAGTAGTATCGGAGCGGGGGGCGTGGGGGAGCTGTTTTTT. Translated, it gives CASSIGAGGVGELFF.

V gene TRBV4-1 combines with J gene TRBJ2-5, with D perhaps TRBD2 (5 bases). CDR1 and CDR2 from the germline V gene are MGHRA and YSYEKL. V gave up 6 bases and J gave up 5 bases, with 13 bases separating them. The CDR3 is 13 amino acids. In nucleotides, the CDR3 is TGCGCCAGCAGGAATGAGGGATATGAGACCCAGTACTTC. This translates into CASRNEGYETQYF.